This entry describes one T cell receptor beta chain. Methods used by the authors: The assay estimated nucleated cells by amplifying reference gene primers. Using immunoSEQ multiplex PCR, the repertoire was profiled, and TCRdb retains in-frame clones only, with some absent. That table is the source of V, J and clone size, and D and trimming were worked out from the DNA. The data hold about 240,000 clones, with around four fifths observed a single time. This entry belongs to a study of blood T cell repertoires in COVID-19. Study overall: Samples taken during acute and convalescent COVID-19 were collected in the United States, Italy and Spain. T cells, B-cell-depleted T cells, or PBMCs supplied cDNA or gDNA.

The sample taken for sequencing was peripheral blood. The sequence was obtained from a woman in her 70s with acute or convalescent COVID-19.

CDR3 nucleotides: TGCAGTGCTGAGCATGGCTACACCTTC. Its translation: CSAEHGYTF. The rearrangement uses TRBV20-1 and TRBJ1-2, with D uncertain. The CDR3 totals 9 residues. Germline CDR1 and CDR2: DFQATT and SNEGSKA (reference sequence). Trimming removed 5 bases at V and 6 bases at J, with 4 bases between.